Following are 5 T cell receptor beta chains from one sample sequenced in a study of blood T cell repertoires in COVID-19. Data came from immunoSEQ multiplex PCR; TCRdb stores just in-frame clones and leaves some out. The sample records 250,000 to 350,000 clones, 75% to 95% being singletons. The sample taken for sequencing was PBMCs or T cells enriched from blood (not recorded which). These receptor sequences come from a woman aged 25 to 45 who had recovered from COVID-19.

The chain uses TRBV4-2 and TRBJ2-1; 12 nucleotides line up with TRBD2. This CDR3 has 16 amino acids. The germline CDR1 and CDR2 sequences are LGHNA and YNFKEQ. The V gene end was trimmed by 0 bases and the J gene end by 4 bases; junction bases not matched to a gene: 1. CDR3 in DNA: TGTGCCAGCAGCCAAGATGGACTAGCGGGGTACAATGAGCAGTTCTTC. This encodes CASSQDGLAGYNEQFF.

The chain joins TRBV4-3 to TRBJ2-2; a weak D match, TRBD1 (5 bases). V was clipped by 3 bases and J by 5 bases, with 10 bases between them. The CDR3 consists of 14 residues. The V gene's germline CDR1 is LGHNA and CDR2 YSLEER. CDR3 nucleotides: TGCGCCAGCAGCCATTCCAGGGTAACCGGGGAGCTGTTTTTT. Amino acids: CASSHSRVTGELFF.

The V and J genes are TRBV3-1 (or the pseudogene TRBV3-2) and TRBJ2-1; 9 bases map to TRBD2. Germline V CDR1 and CDR2: LGHDT, YNNKEL (reference sequence). The CDR3 runs to 16 residues. V trimming: 3 bases; J trimming: 9 bases; junction bases outside the gene matches: 12. CDR3 DNA sequence: TGTGCCAGCAGCCAGGCTCGACTAGCGGCCGCGGGTGAGCAGTTCTTC. Amino acid sequence: CASSQARLAAAGEQFF.

This chain connects TRBV18 to TRBJ1-3; a weak D match, TRBD1 (5 bases). The CDR3 sequence is 15 residues long. Trimming removed 4 bases at V and 0 bases at J, with 10 bases between. The germline CDR1 and CDR2 sequences are KGHSH and LQKENI. CDR3 coding DNA: TGTGCCAGCTCACAGGGGATGACCTCTGGAAACACCATATATTTT. Translated: CASSQGMTSGNTIYF.

This sequence joins TRBV19 and TRBJ1-2; 8 bases align to TRBD1. This CDR3 has 16 residues. Germline lookup yields CDR1 LNHDA and CDR2 SQIVND (reference sequence). V lost 10 bases, J lost 13 bases, and 26 bases stayed unmatched. CDR3 in DNA: TGTGCCACCACCGGCGGGACAGGTATCTTCTATGGCGGTCTCACCTTC. It specifies CATTGGTGIFYGGLTF.